Following are 21 T cell receptor beta chains from one sample sequenced in a study of T cell responses to AZD1222 COVID-19 vaccine. Some clones are missing from TCRdb's copy, which holds only in-frame ones; the method was immunoSEQ multiplex PCR. The profile shows 95,000 to 150,000 clones, more than 75% of them singletons. Sequencing used peripheral blood, obtained on day 0 of AZD1222 vaccination. These receptors all stem from an adult in good health.

This chain links TRBV24-1 with TRBJ2-5; maybe TRBD1 (6 bases). CDR1 KGHDR and CDR2 SFDVKD come from the germline V gene. The CDR3 consists of 12 residues. The V and J ends lost 5 bases and 4 bases respectively, with 7 bases between them. As DNA, the CDR3 is TGTGCCACCAGTGGAGGGGGAGAGACCCAGTACTTC. Amino acid sequence: CATSGGGETQYF.

The chain links TRBV5-1 to TRBJ2-1, with D tentatively TRBD1 or TRBD2 (5 bases each). This CDR3 has 12 amino acids. The V gene's germline CDR1 is SGHRS and CDR2 YFSETQ. V was pared by 2 bases and J by 6 bases, with 6 bases between. Here the CDR3 reads CASSFGGNEQFF. In DNA, the CDR3 is TGCGCCAGCAGCTTTGGGGGCAATGAGCAGTTCTTC.

The chain has TRBV6-5 and TRBJ2-1, with a weak D call TRBD2 (5 bases). This CDR3 region has 11 residues. Germline V lookup: CDR1 MNHEY, CDR2 SVGAGI. The CDR3 region has the DNA TGTGGAACGGGATCCTACAATGAGCAGTTCTTC. Amino acid sequence: CGTGSYNEQFF.

V gene TRBV7-8 combines with J gene TRBJ1-1; D uncertain. V lost 5 bases and J 1 base, leaving 14 bases between the germline ends. The CDR3 extends over 15 amino acids. Germline CDR1 and CDR2: SGHVS and FQNEAQ. The CDR3 DNA follows: TGTGCCAGCAGCACCTCGAGGGTGGCGAACACTGAAGCTTTCTTT. It specifies CASSTSRVANTEAFF.

The V gene is TRBV4-3, the J gene TRBJ2-6; D possibly uses TRBD1 or TRBD2 (5 bases each). CDR1 is LGHNA, CDR2 YSLEER, per germline. This CDR3 spans 17 amino acids. Trimming removed 4 bases at V and 0 bases at J, with 13 bases between. The CDR3: CASSLKGRISGANVLTF. The CDR3 DNA reads as TGCGCCAGCAGCCTAAAGGGACGGATCTCTGGGGCCAACGTCCTGACTTTC.

The V call is TRBV5-1, the J call TRBJ2-1, with TRBD1 as a possible D gene (6 bases). V lost 0 bases and J 5 bases, leaving 9 bases between the germline ends. CDR1 and CDR2 (germline): SGHRS, YFSETQ. The CDR3 extends over 14 amino acids. The CDR3 loop is CASSLGQVDNEQFF. CDR3 DNA: TGCGCCAGCAGCTTGGGACAGGTTGACAATGAGCAGTTCTTC.

The V and J genes are TRBV9 and TRBJ2-2; D may be TRBD1 (5 bases). CDR1 and CDR2 (germline): SGDLS, YYNGEE. The CDR3 is made up of 13 amino acids. V dropped 0 bases and J dropped 7 bases, with 7 bases sitting between them. The CDR3 region has the DNA TGTGCCAGCAGCGTAGCAAGGGGCGGGGAGCTGTTTTTT. Encoded protein: CASSVARGGELFF.

The chain links TRBV12-3 or TRBV12-4 to TRBJ1-1; no reliable D call. CDR3 length: 11 amino acids. V dropped 1 base and J dropped 8 bases, with 5 bases sitting between them. The CDR3 loop reads CASSLVGEAFF. The CDR3 coding sequence is TGTGCCAGCAGTTTAGTTGGGGAAGCTTTCTTT.

The genes are TRBV5-1 and TRBJ1-5; D remains ambiguous. V lost 1 base to trimming and J lost 5 bases, with 10 bases between them. Germline V gives CDR1 SGHRS, CDR2 YFSETQ. This CDR3 region has 14 residues. Written as DNA, the CDR3 is TGCGCCAGCAGCTTGATGGGAAGGGATCAGCCCCAGCATTTT. Its protein product is CASSLMGRDQPQHF.

The genes are TRBV3-1 (or the pseudogene TRBV3-2) and TRBJ1-2; D is undetermined. This CDR3 is 13 amino acids long. V lost 2 bases and J lost 7, with 11 bases in between. Germline loops: CDR1 LGHDT, CDR2 YNNKEL (reference sequence). The CDR3 sequence: CASSQTPLPGYTF. CDR3 sequence (DNA): TGTGCCAGCAGCCAAACCCCACTTCCTGGCTACACCTTC.

The chain recombines TRBV6-6 with TRBJ2-5; possible D gene TRBD2, 8 bases. The CDR3 consists of 16 residues. Trimming left V 8 bases short and J 1 base short, with 20 bases between. In germline, CDR1 is MNHNY, CDR2 SVGAGI (reference sequence). The CDR3 DNA reads as TGTGCCAGCCTCAGGGGGACTAGGGGATCCCAAGAGACCCAGTACTTC. Its translation is CASLRGTRGSQETQYF.

This clone was seen a single time. The V and J genes are TRBV18 and TRBJ1-5; D is unresolved. The germline V gene encodes CDR1 KGHSH and CDR2 LQKENI. This CDR3 contains 16 residues. Trimming removed 6 bases from V and 7 bases from J, with 22 bases in between. As DNA, the CDR3 is TGTGCCAGCTCGCTGGTAAGGGAGGCAAGGAACCAGCCCCAGCATTTT. It translates to CASSLVREARNQPQHF. Supplemented by reference TRBV18 and TRBJ1-5, the full variable domain reads NAGVMQNPRHLVRRRGQEARLRCSPMKGHSHVYWYRQLPEEGLKFMVYLQKENIIDESGMPKERFSAEFPKEGPSILRIQQVVRGDSAAYFCASSLVREARNQPQHFGDGTRLSIL.

The chain couples TRBV29-1 to TRBJ1-2; D call uncertain. Per the germline V gene, CDR1 is SQVTM and CDR2 is ANQGSEA. Trimming took off 3 bases at V and 3 bases at J, with 5 bases between the two ends. The CDR3 totals 11 residues. The CDR3 loop is CSVEADYGYTF. DNA of the CDR3: TGCAGCGTTGAGGCCGACTATGGCTACACCTTC.

The chain has TRBV6-5 and TRBJ1-6; a possible D gene is TRBD1 (5 bases). Germline lookup yields CDR1 MNHEY and CDR2 SVGAGI. Trimming left V 6 bases short and J 6 bases short, with 12 bases between. The CDR3 spans 14 residues. CDR3 protein: CASRTGTSNSPLHF. CDR3 nucleotide sequence: TGTGCCAGCAGGACCGGGACGTCTAATTCACCCCTCCACTTT.

V gene TRBV4-1 combines with J gene TRBJ1-1; no clear D gene. Germline loops: CDR1 MGHRA, CDR2 YSYEKL. The CDR3 extends over 15 amino acids. V shed 0 bases and J shed 7 bases, with 15 bases lying between them. The CDR3, as DNA: TGCGCCAGCAGCCAAGAAAAGACTTTCGACGGTGAAGCTTTCTTT. Translating it yields CASSQEKTFDGEAFF.

The J gene is TRBJ1-1, the V gene TRBV5-5; D gene ambiguous. Germline-derived CDR1 and CDR2 are SGHKS and YYEKEE (reference sequence). The CDR3 is 13 amino acids. The V end lost 0 bases, the J end lost 1 base, and 4 bases lay between the germline ends. Here the CDR3 reads CASSLEKNTEAFF. In DNA, the CDR3 is TGTGCCAGCAGCTTGGAAAAGAACACTGAAGCTTTCTTT.

The chain recombines TRBV6-2 or TRBV6-3 with TRBJ1-1; D perhaps matches TRBD1 (6 bases). CDR3 size: 14 residues. V lost 6 bases and J lost 5, with 16 bases in between. The germline CDR1 and CDR2 sequences are MNHEY and SVGEGT. In DNA form, the CDR3 reads TGTGCCAGCAGCCCTGGACAGAAGTGGACTGAAGCTTTCTTT. Translation: CASSPGQKWTEAFF.

The rearrangement uses TRBV7-9 and TRBJ2-1; TRBD2 agrees at 9 bases. With 5 bases clipped from V and 4 bases from J, the junction kept 9 bases outside the gene matches. In germline, CDR1 is SEHNR, CDR2 FQNEAQ (reference sequence). This CDR3 is built from 16 residues. The CDR3 reads CASSPGGLAGYNEQFF. Here the CDR3 DNA reads TGTGCCAGCAGCCCCGGTGGGCTAGCGGGATACAATGAGCAGTTCTTC.

The chain joins TRBV7-6 to TRBJ2-5; 7 positions agree with TRBD1. Per the germline V gene, CDR1 is SGHVS and CDR2 is FNYEAQ. The CDR3 totals 15 residues. The V and J ends lost 6 bases and 3 bases, in that order; junction bases with no gene match: 10. Here the CDR3 reads CASRSDRDSKETQYF. Here the CDR3 DNA reads TGTGCCAGCAGATCGGATCGGGACAGTAAAGAGACCCAGTACTTC.

The chain links TRBV6-5 to TRBJ2-1; weak D call: TRBD1 (5 bases). The CDR3 is 15 amino acids. Germline loops: CDR1 MNHEY, CDR2 SVGAGI. Between the trimmed V and J ends, which lost 6 bases and 5 bases, there was a span of 17 bases. CDR3 coding DNA: TGTGCCAGCAGAGCCGGAGACAGTCTCAACAATGAGCAGTTCTTC. Translation: CASRAGDSLNNEQFF.

This clone was recorded only once. This rearrangement joins TRBV11-3 to TRBJ2-2; maybe TRBD1 (5 bases). With 5 bases removed from V and 2 bases from J, the gap between germline ends came to 12 bases. This CDR3 is built from 15 residues. Per the germline V gene, CDR1 is SGHNT and CDR2 is YENEEA. CDR3: CASSPDDRNTGELFF. CDR3 coding DNA: TGTGCCAGCAGCCCAGATGACAGAAACACCGGGGAGCTGTTTTTT.